A selection of T cell receptor beta chains follows, all from one sample in a study of beta chain features in type 1 diabetes. Sequencing was performed with immunoSEQ multiplex PCR; in TCRdb, only in-frame clones are kept and a portion is missing. Among over 300,000 clones listed, 8% were seen once. The sequenced material came from central memory CD4+ T cells from blood. The receptors were sampled from a young woman in good health. The CDR3 runs from the conserved cysteine through the conserved F or W. The D gene is left open where the match is weak. Size values are once, few and many counts, or a class for expanded clones, and some rows have none.

clone_size: .
j_call: TRBJ2-1
v_call: TRBV5-1
d_call: TRBD1
cdr3_nt: TGCGCCAGCAGCCCGGGACAGGGACGTTACAATGAGCAGTTCTTC
cdr3_aa: CASSPGQGRYNEQFF

clone_size: .
j_call: TRBJ2-7
v_call: TRBV6-5
d_call: .
cdr3_nt: TGTGCCAGCAGTTACTCGATTTACGGAAGCTCCTACGAGCAGTACTTC
cdr3_aa: CASSYSIYGSSYEQYF

clone_size: few
j_call: TRBJ1-4
v_call: TRBV18
d_call: .
cdr3_nt: TGTGCCAGCTCACCTAGGGTGGATGAAAAACTGTTTTTT
cdr3_aa: CASSPRVDEKLFF

clone_size: few
j_call: TRBJ2-4
v_call: TRBV28
d_call: TRBD1
cdr3_nt: TGTGCCAGCAGTTTAAAGGGGGCCATACTAGCCAAAAACATTCAGTACTTC
cdr3_aa: CASSLKGAILAKNIQYF

clone_size: .
j_call: TRBJ2-3
v_call: TRBV7-9
d_call: .
cdr3_nt: TGTGCCAGCAGCTCAAGGTGGGGGAGCACAGATACGCAGTATTTT
cdr3_aa: CASSSRWGSTDTQYF

clone_size: .
j_call: TRBJ1-5
v_call: TRBV15
d_call: .
cdr3_nt: TGTGCCACCAGCAGAGTTGAATACAATCAGCCCCAGCATTTT
cdr3_aa: CATSRVEYNQPQHF

clone_size: few
j_call: TRBJ2-1
v_call: TRBV7-3
d_call: TRBD2
cdr3_nt: TGTGCCAGCAGCTTGACTAGCGGGTTTTACAATGAGCAGTTCTTC
cdr3_aa: CASSLTSGFYNEQFF

clone_size: few
j_call: TRBJ2-7
v_call: TRBV18
d_call: TRBD2
cdr3_nt: TGTGCCAGCTCACCGTCTAGCGGGAGCTACGAGCAGTACTTC
cdr3_aa: CASSPSSGSYEQYF

clone_size: .
j_call: TRBJ2-3
v_call: TRBV11-3
d_call: .
cdr3_nt: TGTGCCAGCAGCCGGGACCAGCTGGATACGCAGTATTTT
cdr3_aa: CASSRDQLDTQYF

clone_size: .
j_call: TRBJ1-2
v_call: TRBV5-1
d_call: .
cdr3_nt: TGCGCCAGCAGCTTGGAGGTTGCAAGGGCTTATGGCTACACCTTC
cdr3_aa: CASSLEVARAYGYTF

clone_size: few
j_call: TRBJ1-5
v_call: TRBV7-2
d_call: .
cdr3_nt: TGTGCCAGCAACACAGGATTCGGGCCCCAGCATTTT
cdr3_aa: CASNTGFGPQHF

clone_size: .
j_call: TRBJ2-2
v_call: TRBV11-2
d_call: .
cdr3_nt: TGTGCCAGCAGCTTAAATGCCGGGTCCGGGGAGCTGTTTTTT
cdr3_aa: CASSLNAGSGELFF

clone_size: .
j_call: TRBJ2-3
v_call: TRBV28
d_call: .
cdr3_nt: TGTGCCACCGGACAGCGCACAGATACGCAGTATTTT
cdr3_aa: CATGQRTDTQYF

clone_size: .
j_call: TRBJ1-1
v_call: TRBV4-2
d_call: .
cdr3_nt: TGTGCCAGCAGCCGAGCGGAGAACACTGAAGCTTTCTTT
cdr3_aa: CASSRAENTEAFF

clone_size: many
j_call: TRBJ2-5
v_call: TRBV28
d_call: .
cdr3_nt: TGTGCCAGCAGGCCCCTCACAGGAGAGACCCAGTACTTC
cdr3_aa: CASRPLTGETQYF

clone_size: few
j_call: TRBJ2-5
v_call: TRBV7-9
d_call: .
cdr3_nt: TGTGCCAGCAGCTCCCAAGCAGAGACCCAGTACTTC
cdr3_aa: CASSSQAETQYF

clone_size: .
j_call: TRBJ2-3
v_call: TRBV19
d_call: .
cdr3_nt: TGTGCCAGTAGTATGGGAAGTTTGGATACGCAGTATTTT
cdr3_aa: CASSMGSLDTQYF

clone_size: few
j_call: TRBJ2-5
v_call: TRBV25-1
d_call: .
cdr3_nt: TGTGCCAGCAGTGAAGCTCCTCTGTCCGAGGAAACGTGGGAGACCCAGTACTTC
cdr3_aa: CASSEAPLSEETWETQYF

clone_size: few
j_call: TRBJ2-5
v_call: TRBV10-3
d_call: .
cdr3_nt: TGTGCCATCAGAGAAAGCGAGAAGCAAGAGACCCAGTACTTC
cdr3_aa: CAIRESEKQETQYF

clone_size: many
j_call: TRBJ1-2
v_call: TRBV6-5
d_call: TRBD1
cdr3_nt: TGTGCCAGCAGTCGCGACAGGGTCCGCTATGGCTACACCTTC
cdr3_aa: CASSRDRVRYGYTF

clone_size: many
j_call: TRBJ2-3
v_call: TRBV18
d_call: TRBD1
cdr3_nt: TGTGCCAGCTCACGATTATCCGGGACAGGAAGCCCAGATACGCAGTATTTT
cdr3_aa: CASSRLSGTGSPDTQYF

clone_size: few
j_call: TRBJ2-7
v_call: TRBV4-2
d_call: TRBD1
cdr3_nt: TGTGCCAGCAGCTTTGAAGGACAGGGGGTCGAGCAGTACTTC
cdr3_aa: CASSFEGQGVEQYF

clone_size: few
j_call: TRBJ2-5
v_call: TRBV7-8
d_call: TRBD2
cdr3_nt: TGTGCCAGCAGTTCCCGACTAGCGGGAGAACTGGGGGAGACCCAGTACTTC
cdr3_aa: CASSSRLAGELGETQYF

clone_size: few
j_call: TRBJ2-1
v_call: TRBV4-2
d_call: TRBD2
cdr3_nt: TGTGCCAGCAGCCACACTAGCGGGAGGGGTAATGAGCAGTTCTTC
cdr3_aa: CASSHTSGRGNEQFF

clone_size: many
j_call: TRBJ1-5
v_call: TRBV28
d_call: .
cdr3_nt: TGTGCCAGCAGTCACTCGTCGGGTCTCACGCAGCCCCAGCATTTT
cdr3_aa: CASSHSSGLTQPQHF

clone_size: few
j_call: TRBJ2-5
v_call: TRBV6-5
d_call: .
cdr3_nt: TGTGCCAGCAGTGGCCTCCTAGCGAACCAAGAGACCCAGTACTTC
cdr3_aa: CASSGLLANQETQYF

clone_size: .
j_call: TRBJ2-5
v_call: TRBV6-1
d_call: .
cdr3_nt: TGTGCCAGCAGTGATGCACTCGACAGGCACCAAGAGACCCAGTACTTC
cdr3_aa: CASSDALDRHQETQYF

clone_size: .
j_call: TRBJ2-7
v_call: TRBV5-1
d_call: .
cdr3_nt: TGCGCCAGCAGTCTAGGGGGCTACGAGCAGTACTTC
cdr3_aa: CASSLGGYEQYF

clone_size: .
j_call: TRBJ1-1
v_call: TRBV7-9
d_call: TRBD1
cdr3_nt: TGTGCCAGCAGGATCGGACAGGGGGCTACTGAAGCTTTCTTT
cdr3_aa: CASRIGQGATEAFF

clone_size: .
j_call: TRBJ1-5
v_call: TRBV5-5
d_call: .
cdr3_nt: TGTGCCAGCAGCCCGGGGGGATGGAATCAGCCCCAGCATTTT
cdr3_aa: CASSPGGWNQPQHF

clone_size: few
j_call: TRBJ1-5
v_call: TRBV2
d_call: .
cdr3_nt: TGTGCCAGCAGTCGGGAGGGCCCAAATCAGCCCCAGCATTTT
cdr3_aa: CASSREGPNQPQHF

clone_size: few
j_call: TRBJ1-5
v_call: TRBV18
d_call: .
cdr3_nt: TGTGCCAGCTCACCGGACATTCAGCCCCAGCATTTT
cdr3_aa: CASSPDIQPQHF

clone_size: few
j_call: TRBJ2-1
v_call: TRBV15
d_call: TRBD1
cdr3_nt: TGTGCCACCAGCAGAGGGGACAGGGTTATCTTC
cdr3_aa: CATSRGDRVIF

clone_size: few
j_call: TRBJ2-1
v_call: TRBV11-1
d_call: TRBD1
cdr3_nt: TGTGCCAGCAGCTTAAGGGGGCTCCAACCCAATGAGCAGTTCTTC
cdr3_aa: CASSLRGLQPNEQFF

clone_size: .
j_call: TRBJ2-5
v_call: TRBV5-4
d_call: .
cdr3_nt: TGCGCCAGCAGCCAAGAGTTACGTTATCAAGAGACCCAGTACTTC
cdr3_aa: CASSQELRYQETQYF

clone_size: .
j_call: TRBJ2-7
v_call: TRBV5-1
d_call: TRBD1
cdr3_nt: TGCGCCAGCAGCTTTCAGGGGGTCAGGAACGAGCAGTACTTC
cdr3_aa: CASSFQGVRNEQYF

clone_size: .
j_call: TRBJ2-2
v_call: TRBV19
d_call: .
cdr3_nt: TGTGCCAGTAGTATGTTCGGGACTGAGCTGTTTTTT
cdr3_aa: CASSMFGTELFF

clone_size: few
j_call: TRBJ1-1
v_call: TRBV29-1
d_call: .
cdr3_nt: TGCAGCGTTGGTAGGGGCATGAACACTGAAGCTTTCTTT
cdr3_aa: CSVGRGMNTEAFF

clone_size: few
j_call: TRBJ2-7
v_call: TRBV7-2
d_call: TRBD1
cdr3_nt: TGTGCCAGCAGCAAACAGGGACAGCCAGCCTACGAGCAGTACTTC
cdr3_aa: CASSKQGQPAYEQYF

clone_size: .
j_call: TRBJ1-3
v_call: TRBV7-9
d_call: .
cdr3_nt: TGTGCCAGCAGCTTTCAGGGGCCTGGAAACACCATATATTTT
cdr3_aa: CASSFQGPGNTIYF

clone_size: few
j_call: TRBJ1-1
v_call: TRBV7-9
d_call: .
cdr3_nt: TGTGCCAGCAGCTTAGGCAGGGGGAACACTGAAGCTTTCTTT
cdr3_aa: CASSLGRGNTEAFF

clone_size: few
j_call: TRBJ1-1
v_call: TRBV25-1
d_call: .
cdr3_nt: TGTGCCAGCAGTGATTTTAGGGTCCCGAACACTGAAGCTTTCTTT
cdr3_aa: CASSDFRVPNTEAFF

clone_size: .
j_call: TRBJ2-7
v_call: TRBV7-2
d_call: .
cdr3_nt: TGTGCCAGCAGCCTGAAGGTCTACGAGCAGTACTTC
cdr3_aa: CASSLKVYEQYF

clone_size: few
j_call: TRBJ1-2
v_call: TRBV6-5
d_call: .
cdr3_nt: TGTGCCAGCTCGGGATACGGGGATGGCTACACCTTC
cdr3_aa: CASSGYGDGYTF

clone_size: many
j_call: TRBJ2-1
v_call: TRBV6-1
d_call: .
cdr3_nt: TGTGCCAGCCTGGAGCGACCCATCTCCTACAATGAGCAGTTCTTC
cdr3_aa: CASLERPISYNEQFF

clone_size: .
j_call: TRBJ1-5
v_call: TRBV2
d_call: .
cdr3_nt: TGTGCCAGCAGTGAGAACAGCCTCTATAGCAATCAGCCCCAGCATTTT
cdr3_aa: CASSENSLYSNQPQHF

clone_size: .
j_call: TRBJ2-2
v_call: TRBV2
d_call: .
cdr3_nt: TGTGCCAGCAGTCTCCGGGAGACGGTCGGGGAGCTGTTTTTT
cdr3_aa: CASSLRETVGELFF

clone_size: .
j_call: TRBJ2-3
v_call: TRBV7-3
d_call: TRBD2
cdr3_nt: TGTGCCAGCAGCCCAACTAGCGGCACAGATACGCAGTATTTT
cdr3_aa: CASSPTSGTDTQYF

clone_size: .
j_call: TRBJ2-1
v_call: TRBV5-1
d_call: TRBD2
cdr3_nt: TGCGCCAGCAGCTTGGGTAGCGGGAGGGACAATGAGCAGTTCTTC
cdr3_aa: CASSLGSGRDNEQFF

clone_size: many
j_call: TRBJ1-1
v_call: TRBV10-2
d_call: .
cdr3_nt: TGCGCCAGCAGTGAGTCCAGGTGGACTGAAGCTTTCTTT
cdr3_aa: CASSESRWTEAFF

clone_size: few
j_call: TRBJ2-7
v_call: TRBV27
d_call: .
cdr3_nt: TGTGCCAGCAGTTTATGGGATCAGGGAGGCGAGCAGTACTTC
cdr3_aa: CASSLWDQGGEQYF

clone_size: .
j_call: TRBJ2-7
v_call: TRBV6-1
d_call: TRBD2
cdr3_nt: TGTGCCAGCAGTGTAAGGACTAGCGGGAGCTACGAGCAGTACTTC
cdr3_aa: CASSVRTSGSYEQYF

clone_size: .
j_call: TRBJ1-1
v_call: TRBV18
d_call: TRBD1
cdr3_nt: TGTGCCAGCGCGACAGGGTTGGACACTGAAGCTTTCTTT
cdr3_aa: CASATGLDTEAFF

clone_size: .
j_call: TRBJ2-1
v_call: TRBV19
d_call: TRBD1
cdr3_nt: TGTGCCAGTAGTATCAGGGGGTGGGATGAGCAGTTCTTC
cdr3_aa: CASSIRGWDEQFF

clone_size: few
j_call: TRBJ2-7
v_call: TRBV2
d_call: .
cdr3_nt: TGTGCCAGCAGTGCCTCTAGCGACCTTTACGAGCAGTACTTC
cdr3_aa: CASSASSDLYEQYF

clone_size: few
j_call: TRBJ2-3
v_call: TRBV5-1
d_call: .
cdr3_nt: TGCGCCAGCAGCCCGGGCCGGGGTTCGGCAGATACGCAGTATTTT
cdr3_aa: CASSPGRGSADTQYF

clone_size: few
j_call: TRBJ2-1
v_call: TRBV5-1
d_call: TRBD2
cdr3_nt: TGCGCCAGCAGTCAAGGGACTAGCGGGAGGGCCTCGGACAATGAGCAGTTCTTC
cdr3_aa: CASSQGTSGRASDNEQFF

clone_size: few
j_call: TRBJ2-3
v_call: TRBV7-8
d_call: TRBD2
cdr3_nt: TGTGCCAGCAGCTTTACCGGGACTAGCGCAGATACGCAGTATTTT
cdr3_aa: CASSFTGTSADTQYF

clone_size: .
j_call: TRBJ2-1
v_call: TRBV14
d_call: TRBD1
cdr3_nt: TGTGCCAGCAGCCAGCTCCAGGGGGCGCTTGGGGAGCAGTTCTTC
cdr3_aa: CASSQLQGALGEQFF